The 11 T cell receptor beta chains below were found in one sample sequenced in a study of glioma-infiltrating T cells. Amplification of TCR alpha and beta CDR3 regions from RNA used iRepertoire nested multiplex PCR. MiXCR, applied by TCRdb to the multiplex PCR reads, yields one record per CDR3 protein. The data show 100,000 to 150,000 distinct CDR3 sequences, 20% to 25% seen once. Source material: glioma tissue, nonneoplastic brain tissue, or PBMCs (not recorded which). Receptors originate from a human donor with low-grade glioma or glioblastoma, undergoing nonglioma brain surgery, or in good health (not recorded which).

This clonotype was counted at least ten times. The chain combines TRBV4-1 with TRBJ2-3, with 10 positions matching TRBD1. With V trimmed by 5 bases and J by 3 bases, 5 bases remained unmatched. CDR3 length: 15 residues. Germline V lookup: CDR1 MGHRA, CDR2 YSYEKL. The CDR3 DNA follows: TGCGCCAGCAGCTCCCGGGACAGGGGAACAGATACGCAGTATTTT. Protein: CASSSRDRGTDTQYF.

Points on this clonotype: Germline is not matched at one junction end, which may reflect a read error. This rearrangement joins TRBV14 to TRBJ1-1; no firm D call. Germline CDR1 reads SGHDN; CDR2 reads FVKESK. The CDR3 sequence is 14 residues long. The CDR3 nucleotides read TGTGACAGCAGCGCACAGCTTGCGAACACTGAAGCTTTCTTT. As protein: CDSSAQLANTEAFF.

This chain links TRBV29-1 with TRBJ2-3; D uncertain. V lost 1 base to trimming and J lost 7 bases, with 21 bases between them. There are 16 residues in the CDR3. Germline CDR1 SQVTM, CDR2 ANQGSEA. CDR3 loop: CSVEGLAESQANTQYF. CDR3 DNA: TGCAGCGTTGAAGGACTGGCGGAATCCCAGGCAAATACGCAGTATTTT.

This clonotype was seen ten or more times. The genes are TRBV2 and TRBJ2-1, with D tentatively TRBD1 (5 bases). The V end lost 7 bases, the J end lost 6 bases, and 7 bases lay between the germline ends. The CDR3 totals 11 residues. Germline loops: CDR1 SNHLY, CDR2 FYNNEI. CDR3 amino acids: CASMGLNEQFF. The CDR3 DNA sequence: TGTGCCAGCATGGGGCTCAATGAGCAGTTCTTC.

The chain couples TRBV12-5 to TRBJ2-1; the match to TRBD1 covers 7 bases. Trimming cost V 6 bases and J 7 bases; bases outside gene matches: 12. Looked up from germline, CDR1 is LGHNT and CDR2 is FRNRAP. The CDR3 runs 15 residues. CDR3 DNA sequence: TGTGCTAGTGGCCCCGGACAGGCTAGAGGGAATGAGCAGTTCTTC. As protein: CASGPGQARGNEQFF.

About this clonotype itself: Given a much more abundant clone one base away, this may be a read error. The conserved closing phenylalanine or tryptophan is absent in this CDR3, likely reflecting a read error. This chain uses TRBV18 with TRBJ2-7, with TRBD1 matching 7 bases. Trimming took 6 bases from V and 6 from J; bases not matched to a gene: 8. This CDR3 has 13 amino acids. From germline, CDR1 is KGHSH and CDR2 LQKENI. DNA of the CDR3: TGTGCCAGCTCCCTACAACGACAGGGCGAGCAGTACCTC. It yields the protein CASSLQRQGEQYL.

This clonotype was recorded many times. The chain employs TRBV20-1 and TRBJ2-1, with 7 bases aligning to TRBD1. This CDR3 comprises 15 residues. Germline values: CDR1 DFQATT, CDR2 SNEGSKA (reference sequence). The trim removed 3 bases at V and 11 bases at J, leaving 16 bases unmatched. The CDR3 DNA follows: TGCAGTGCTAGCGTTAACCGGGACAGCTCCACCCAGCAGTTCTTC. It is translated as CSASVNRDSSTQQFF.

As for this clonotype: A read error may be the cause here, since a much bigger clone is one base away. The rearrangement links TRBV15 to TRBJ1-4; D might be TRBD1 (5 bases). CDR3 length: 17 residues. Deletions cut 1 base from V and 0 bases from J, with 12 bases between. CDR1 and CDR2 (germline): LNHNV, YYDKDF (reference sequence). The chain's CDR3 is CATSRGHQTATNEKLFF. Written as DNA, the CDR3 is TGTGCCACCAGCAGAGGTCATCAGACAGCAACTAATGAAAAACTGTTTTTT.

This clonotype was recorded at least ten times. The CDR3: CASSVSRVHGYTF. The CDR3 coding sequence is TGTGCCAGCAGTGTAAGCAGGGTTCATGGCTACACCTTC. The V gene is TRBV2, the J gene TRBJ1-2; D is possibly TRBD1 (5 bases). The CDR3 runs to 13 residues. V lost 4 bases to trimming and J lost 6 bases, with 12 bases between them. Germline CDR1 SNHLY, CDR2 FYNNEI.

This clonotype was seen repeatedly, ten times or more. The chain links TRBV18 to TRBJ2-7; 10 nucleotides align to TRBD2. V was pared by 0 bases and J by 4 bases, with 0 bases of the junction left unmatched. The CDR3 covers 14 residues. Germline V gene data show CDR1 as KGHSH and CDR2 as LQKENI. CDR3 amino acids: CASSPPSGRYEQYF. The DNA of the CDR3 is TGTGCCAGCTCACCACCTAGCGGGAGGTACGAGCAGTACTTC.

This clonotype was observed at least ten times. The CDR3 loop is CASTGQALIGYTF. In nucleotides, the CDR3 is TGTGCCAGCACGGGACAGGCCTTAATTGGCTACACCTTC. The chain recombines TRBV2 with TRBJ1-2, with TRBD1 matching 8 bases. The CDR3 loop spans 13 amino acids. CDR1 SNHLY and CDR2 FYNNEI come from the germline V gene. After removal of 7 bases from V and 7 bases from J, the junction contained 8 bases not matched to a gene.